One sample yielded the 32 T cell receptor beta chains listed below, sequenced in a study of shared clonotypes between healthy human individuals. CD45RO negativity and positive selection for CCR7 defined naive CD8 cells, a population that excluded terminally differentiated effector memory CD45RA+ cells. TCRdb's copy holds only in-frame clones and misses some; the assay was immunoSEQ multiplex PCR. The sample has about 2 million clones, roughly 95% seen once; the top ten hold 0.9% to 1.3%. Sequencing was done on a sample of naive CD8+ T cells sorted from blood. The receptors derive from a man between 18 and 35 years old in good health.

This chain connects TRBV13 to TRBJ2-6, with 8 bases lining up with TRBD1. Germline V gives CDR1 PRHDT, CDR2 FYEKMQ (reference sequence). The CDR3 contains 15 residues. V lost 4 bases and J lost 1; bases outside the gene matches: 0. The CDR3 DNA follows: TGTGCCAGCAGCTGGACAGGGTCTGGGGCCAACGTCCTGACTTTC. Amino acid sequence: CASSWTGSGANVLTF.

The V call is TRBV13, the J call TRBJ2-7; 11 bases align to TRBD2. This CDR3 has 15 residues. CDR1 and CDR2 (germline): PRHDT, FYEKMQ (reference sequence). Trimming took 5 bases from V and 3 from J; bases not matched to a gene: 6. CDR3 region: CASSHQLAGGYEQYF. In DNA, the CDR3 is TGTGCCAGCAGCCATCAGCTAGCGGGAGGCTACGAGCAGTACTTC.

The V gene is TRBV7-9, the J gene TRBJ2-7; 7 nucleotides line up with TRBD2. The CDR3 runs to 15 residues. The V and J ends lost 5 bases and 2 bases, in that order; junction bases with no gene match: 9. Germline values: CDR1 SEHNR, CDR2 FQNEAQ (reference sequence). The CDR3 is CASSQASGPPYEQYF. DNA for the CDR3: TGTGCCAGCAGCCAAGCTAGCGGACCCCCCTACGAGCAGTACTTC.

V is TRBV6-1 and J is TRBJ2-1; D is ambiguous. This CDR3 spans 15 amino acids. CDR1 MNHNS and CDR2 SASEGT come from the germline V gene. Trimming stripped 2 bases from V and 6 bases from J, with 14 bases between. The CDR3 nucleotides are TGTGCCAGCAGTGAAATATCGCTAGTAGGCAATGAGCAGTTCTTC. This translates into CASSEISLVGNEQFF.

This chain uses TRBV29-1 with TRBJ2-4, with D possibly matching TRBD2 (5 bases). The V gene's germline CDR1 is SQVTM and CDR2 ANQGSEA. The CDR3 sequence is 13 residues long. Trimming stripped 4 bases from V and 6 bases from J, with 13 bases between. CDR3: CSVGGGSGNIQYF. In DNA form, the CDR3 reads TGCAGCGTTGGCGGTGGGAGCGGAAACATTCAGTACTTC.

V and J are TRBV7-8 and TRBJ2-7, with 10 bases identical to TRBD1. Germline lookup yields CDR1 SGHVS and CDR2 FQNEAQ. Trimming cost V 6 bases and J 9 bases; bases outside gene matches: 11. The CDR3 has 14 residues. The CDR3 DNA is TGTGCCAGCAGTTCCGGGACAGGGGCCCTCGCGCAGTACTTC. This encodes CASSSGTGALAQYF.

The V call is TRBV9, the J call TRBJ2-7; D gene unclear. This CDR3 comprises 14 residues. Trimming removed 0 bases at V and 3 bases at J, with 10 bases between. CDR1 and CDR2 from the germline V gene are SGDLS and YYNGEE. DNA of the CDR3: TGTGCCAGCAGCGTAGGCCACGGAAACTACGAGCAGTACTTC. Translation gives CASSVGHGNYEQYF. The full variable domain, with the rest looked up from reference TRBV9 and TRBJ2-7, is DSGVTQTPKHLITATGQRVTLRCSPRSGDLSVYWYQQSLDQGLQFLIQYYNGEERAKGNILERFSAQQFPDLHSELNLSSLELGDSALYFCASSVGHGNYEQYFGPGTRLTVT.

This clone was seen once. Distinct nucleotide sequences in the sample also encode this CDR3. The chain recombines TRBV6-5 with TRBJ2-5, with TRBD1 identical over 8 bases. Germline V gives CDR1 MNHEY, CDR2 SVGAGI. The CDR3 runs to 13 residues. Germline trimming cut 6 bases from V and 5 bases from J; bases unmatched to any gene: 5. The CDR3 reads CASSLDREETQYF. The CDR3, as DNA: TGTGCCAGCAGCCTGGACAGGGAGGAGACCCAGTACTTC.

The genes are TRBV4-1 and TRBJ1-2; tentative D call: TRBD1 (5 bases). Germline V gene data show CDR1 as MGHRA and CDR2 as YSYEKL. The CDR3 consists of 13 residues. Deletions cut 5 bases from V and 7 bases from J, with 14 bases between. CDR3 region: CASSARDRSGYTF. The DNA of the CDR3 is TGCGCCAGCAGCGCTCGGGACCGTAGTGGCTACACCTTC.

This chain joins TRBV19 and TRBJ2-5, with D possibly being TRBD1 or TRBD2 (5 bases each). Per the germline V gene, CDR1 is LNHDA and CDR2 is SQIVND (reference sequence). V was shortened by 3 bases and J by 5 bases, with 7 bases between the two germline ends. The CDR3 is made up of 12 amino acids. The chain's CDR3 is CASSIWGETQYF. The CDR3 DNA reads TGTGCCAGTAGTATTTGGGGGGAGACCCAGTACTTC.

This clone was seen many times. The chain uses TRBV30 and TRBJ2-2, with TRBD2 matching 8 bases. The CDR3 is 15 residues long. After removal of 0 bases from V and 1 base from J, the junction contained 1 base not matched to a gene. The germline CDR1 and CDR2 sequences are GTSNPN and SVGIG (reference sequence). The CDR3 nucleotides read TGTGCCTGGAGTGTTGGGACTAGGAACACCGGGGAGCTGTTTTTT. Its protein product is CAWSVGTRNTGELFF.

CDR3 nucleotides: TGTGCCAGCAGCCCCCGTGGACAGGGGTTACTATACGAGCAGTACTTC. Translated, it gives CASSPRGQGLLYEQYF. The V and J genes are TRBV13 and TRBJ2-7, with 9 bases identical to TRBD1. CDR1 PRHDT and CDR2 FYEKMQ come from the germline V gene (reference sequence). Losses at the gene ends were 5 bases for V and 4 bases for J; bases not matched to a gene: 12. There are 16 residues in the CDR3.

As regards this clone: One end of the junction fails to match germline, which may point to a read error. This specimen includes other DNA sequences encoding the same CDR3. CDR3 region: CSVGRSGESTQYF. The CDR3 DNA follows: TGCAGTGTTGGGCGTAGCGGGGAGTCTACGCAGTATTTT. This chain links TRBV29-1 with TRBJ2-3, with 8 bases fitting TRBD2. From germline, CDR1 is SQVTM and CDR2 ANQGSEA. This CDR3 has 13 amino acids.

The genes are TRBV4-3 and TRBJ2-5; 10 bases align to TRBD2. Per germline, CDR1 LGHNA and CDR2 YSLEER. The trim removed 0 bases at V and 6 bases at J, leaving 10 bases unmatched. The CDR3 spans 17 residues. CDR3 protein: CASSQDWPSGSRQTQYF. In DNA form, the CDR3 reads TGCGCCAGCAGCCAAGATTGGCCTAGCGGGAGTCGGCAGACCCAGTACTTC.

This clone was found once. The chain uses TRBV7-8 and TRBJ2-1; D possibly corresponds to TRBD1 (6 bases). There are 14 residues in the CDR3. V was pared by 2 bases and J by 6 bases, with 11 bases between. Per germline, CDR1 SGHVS and CDR2 FQNEAQ. The CDR3 DNA follows: TGTGCCAGCAGCTTATTATCAGGGGCCAATGAGCAGTTCTTC. This gives the protein CASSLLSGANEQFF.

This chain joins TRBV11-3 and TRBJ2-7, with 9 bases matching TRBD2. Per germline, CDR1 SGHNT and CDR2 YENEEA. V shed 5 bases, J shed 0 bases, and the junction held 11 bases outside the gene matches. The CDR3 has 17 residues. Written as DNA, the CDR3 is TGTGCCAGCAGCCAGGTCCTTACTAGCGGGCCCTCCTACGAGCAGTACTTC. Translating it yields CASSQVLTSGPSYEQYF. The variable domain in full, with the rest retrieved from reference TRBV11-3 and TRBJ2-7, is EAGVVQSPRYKIIEKKQPVAFWCNPISGHNTLYWYLQNLGQGPELLIRYENEEAVDDSQLPKDRFSAERLKGVDSTLKIQPAELGDSAVYLCASSQVLTSGPSYEQYFGPGTRLTVT.

As concerns this clone: The same CDR3 arises from other DNA sequences in this sample as well. This sequence joins TRBV5-6 and TRBJ2-7, with D perhaps matching TRBD1 (6 bases). Germline-derived CDR1 and CDR2 are SGHDT and YYEEEE. This CDR3 is 14 amino acids long. V was trimmed by 4 bases and J by 0 bases, leaving 11 bases between them. In DNA form, the CDR3 reads TGTGCCAGCAGCCTCGACAGGAGCTCCTACGAGCAGTACTTC. Translated: CASSLDRSSYEQYF.

This chain uses TRBV27 with TRBJ1-2; 8 bases are a match to TRBD1. J lost 7 bases, V lost 4 bases, and 5 bases had no gene match. Germline CDR1 is MNHEY and CDR2 is SMNVEV (reference sequence). This CDR3 is built from 13 residues. CDR3 DNA sequence: TGTGCCAGCAGTTCCGGACAGGGCTCTGGCTACACCTTC. This gives the protein CASSSGQGSGYTF.

V usage is TRBV9 and J usage is TRBJ2-3, with TRBD2 identical over 14 bases. Germline V CDR1 and CDR2: SGDLS, YYNGEE. The CDR3 spans 17 residues. The trim removed 4 bases at V and 0 bases at J, leaving 4 bases unmatched. The CDR3 sequence is CASSIGTSGGSTDTQYF. CDR3 in DNA: TGTGCCAGCAGCATTGGGACTAGCGGGGGAAGCACAGATACGCAGTATTTT.

CDR3 loop: CATSYTLTGPSAVSSYEQYF. CDR3 coding DNA: TGTGCCACCTCTTATACTTTGACAGGGCCTAGCGCCGTTAGCTCCTACGAGCAGTACTTC. The chain has TRBV2 and TRBJ2-7, with TRBD1 as a possible D gene (7 bases). The germline V gene has CDR1 SNHLY and CDR2 FYNNEI. CDR3 length equals 20 residues. V was cut by 10 bases and J by 0 bases, with 34 bases left in between.

The chain carries TRBV9 and TRBJ1-1, with D perhaps TRBD1 (6 bases). The CDR3 is made up of 15 amino acids. Germline CDR1 SGDLS, CDR2 YYNGEE. V lost 4 bases and J lost 2, with 15 bases in between. The CDR3 loop reads CASSTFTGLNTEAFF. DNA for the CDR3: TGTGCCAGCAGCACCTTTACAGGGTTAAACACTGAAGCTTTCTTT.

This chain links TRBV2 with TRBJ2-7, with 11 bases identical to TRBD1. The V and J ends lost 5 bases and 5 bases, in that order; junction bases with no gene match: 17. Germline assignment: CDR1 SNHLY and CDR2 FYNNEI. There are 18 residues in the CDR3. CDR3 bases: TGTGCCAGCAGTCCCCAAAGGACAGGGGGCTTCAGCGCTAACGAGCAGTACTTC. As protein: CASSPQRTGGFSANEQYF.

The chain combines TRBV6-1 with TRBJ2-3, with a weak D call TRBD1 (5 bases). V was clipped by 1 base and J by 2 bases, with 10 bases between them. CDR3 length: 15 residues. Germline loops: CDR1 MNHNS, CDR2 SASEGT. The DNA of the CDR3 is TGTGCCAGCAGTGAAGGACAGCTAGTCACAGATACGCAGTATTTT. Encoded protein: CASSEGQLVTDTQYF.

The chain joins TRBV11-2 to TRBJ2-2; 7 nucleotides align to TRBD1. The germline V gene has CDR1 SGHAT and CDR2 FQNNGV. The CDR3 sequence is 16 residues long. J gave up 0 bases and V 6 bases, and 7 bases lay outside the gene matches. CDR3 residues: CASSLGDSSNTGELFF. The DNA for the CDR3 is TGTGCCAGCAGTCTAGGGGACAGCTCGAACACCGGGGAGCTGTTTTTT. Full variable domain (rest looked up from reference TRBV11-2 and TRBJ2-2): EAGVAQSPRYKIIEKRQSVAFWCNPISGHATLYWYQQILGQGPKLLIQFQNNGVVDDSQLPKDRFSAERLKGVDSTLKIQPAKLEDSAVYLCASSLGDSSNTGELFFGEGSRLTVL.

This clone was found a few times. This sequence joins TRBV7-2 and TRBJ2-7, with D perhaps matching TRBD2 (6 bases). Germline V gives CDR1 SGHTA, CDR2 FQGNSA. V lost 3 bases and J lost 7, with 13 bases in between. There are 13 residues in the CDR3. DNA of the CDR3: TGTGCCAGCAGCTTCCGGGGACTTAGGGAGCAGTACTTC. Its protein product is CASSFRGLREQYF.

As for this clone: The sample carries other DNA sequences with the same CDR3. The rearrangement joins TRBV7-9 to TRBJ2-7; D is possibly TRBD1 (6 bases). The CDR3 runs to 13 residues. The germline V and J ends were trimmed by 6 bases and 3 bases, with 12 bases remaining between them. The V gene's germline CDR1 is SEHNR and CDR2 FQNEAQ (reference sequence). The CDR3 region has the DNA TGTGCCAGCAGTCCGACAGGCTTCTACGAGCAGTACTTC. Translation gives CASSPTGFYEQYF. Looking up the rest from reference TRBV7-9 and TRBJ2-7 gives the full variable domain: DTGVSQNPRHKITKRGQNVTFRCDPISEHNRLYWYRQTLGQGPEFLTYFQNEAQLEKSRLLSDRFSAERPKGSFSTLEIQRTEQGDSAMYLCASSPTGFYEQYFGPGTRLTVT.

CDR3 nucleotide sequence: TGTGCCAGCAGCTTGGAGACGAGCTCCTACAATGAGCAGTTCTTC. Its translation is CASSLETSSYNEQFF. The rearrangement uses TRBV11-2 and TRBJ2-1; D is unresolved. The germline gives CDR1 SGHAT, CDR2 FQNNGV. V was trimmed by 3 bases and J by 0 bases, leaving 9 bases between them. The CDR3 loop spans 15 amino acids.

Note on this clone: Additional DNA sequences in this sample encode the identical CDR3. This chain uses TRBV4-1 with TRBJ1-1, with 10 bases that match TRBD1. After removal of 4 bases from V and 0 bases from J, the junction contained 5 bases not matched to a gene. CDR3 size: 16 residues. The germline gives CDR1 MGHRA, CDR2 YSYEKL. The CDR3 DNA is TGCGCCAGCAGCCCGGGGACAGGGGTCATGAACACTGAAGCTTTCTTT. Protein: CASSPGTGVMNTEAFF.

Many counts were recorded for this clone. This chain connects TRBV4-1 to TRBJ2-7, with D uncertain. Trimming shortened V by 3 bases and J by 2 bases, and 11 bases separated the two germline ends. Germline V gene data show CDR1 as MGHRA and CDR2 as YSYEKL. CDR3 length equals 14 residues. This chain's CDR3 is CASSQVLSTYEQYF. The DNA of the CDR3 is TGCGCCAGCAGCCAGGTACTAAGTACCTACGAGCAGTACTTC.

V gene TRBV30 combines with J gene TRBJ1-2, with D possibly matching TRBD1 (6 bases). Deletions cut 1 base from V and 4 bases from J, with 10 bases between. The CDR3 spans 13 residues. CDR1 GTSNPN and CDR2 SVGIG come from the germline V gene (reference sequence). This CDR3 reads CAWSDTGLYGYTF. The CDR3 DNA is TGTGCCTGGAGTGACACAGGGCTCTATGGCTACACCTTC.

This clone was recorded once. J is TRBJ2-1 and V is TRBV10-1; tentative D call: TRBD1 (6 bases). The CDR3 is made up of 12 amino acids. Germline V gives CDR1 WNHNN, CDR2 SYGVQD (reference sequence). Trimming shortened V by 4 bases and J by 7 bases, and 8 bases separated the two germline ends. The CDR3 coding sequence is TGCGCCAGCAGTGGAGGGGGAAATGAGCAGTTCTTC. It encodes CASSGGGNEQFF.

The rearrangement uses TRBV28 and TRBJ2-7; perhaps TRBD1 as D (6 bases). Germline CDR1 is MDHEN and CDR2 is SYDVKM. The CDR3 contains 15 residues. Trimming shortened V by 8 bases and J by 0 bases, and 17 bases separated the two germline ends. This CDR3 is CASRPLMDSSYEQYF. In nucleotides, the CDR3 is TGTGCCAGCCGTCCCCTGATGGACAGCTCCTACGAGCAGTACTTC.